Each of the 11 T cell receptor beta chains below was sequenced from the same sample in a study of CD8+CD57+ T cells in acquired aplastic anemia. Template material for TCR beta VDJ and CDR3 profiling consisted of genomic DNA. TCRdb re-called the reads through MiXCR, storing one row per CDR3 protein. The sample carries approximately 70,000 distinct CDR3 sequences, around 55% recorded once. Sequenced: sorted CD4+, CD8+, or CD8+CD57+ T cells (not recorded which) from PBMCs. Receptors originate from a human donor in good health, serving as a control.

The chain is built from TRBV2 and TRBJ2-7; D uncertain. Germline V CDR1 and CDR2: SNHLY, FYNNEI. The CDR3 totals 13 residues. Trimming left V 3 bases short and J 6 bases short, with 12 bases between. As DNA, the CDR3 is TGTGCCAGCAGTGATGTGGGGTCTATCGAGCAGTACTTC. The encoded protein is CASSDVGSIEQYF.

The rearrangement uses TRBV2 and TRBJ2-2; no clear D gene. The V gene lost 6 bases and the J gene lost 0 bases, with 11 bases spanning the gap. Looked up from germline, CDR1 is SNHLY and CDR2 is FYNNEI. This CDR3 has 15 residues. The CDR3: CASRTQYANTGELFF. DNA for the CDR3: TGTGCCAGCAGGACACAGTACGCGAACACCGGGGAGCTGTTTTTT.

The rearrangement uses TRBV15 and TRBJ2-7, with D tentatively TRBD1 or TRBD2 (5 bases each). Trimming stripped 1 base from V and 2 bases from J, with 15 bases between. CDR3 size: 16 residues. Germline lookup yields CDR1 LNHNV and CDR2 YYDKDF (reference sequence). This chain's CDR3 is CATSRGGAQSAYEQYF. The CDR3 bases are TGTGCCACCAGCAGAGGAGGGGCGCAATCGGCCTACGAGCAGTACTTC.

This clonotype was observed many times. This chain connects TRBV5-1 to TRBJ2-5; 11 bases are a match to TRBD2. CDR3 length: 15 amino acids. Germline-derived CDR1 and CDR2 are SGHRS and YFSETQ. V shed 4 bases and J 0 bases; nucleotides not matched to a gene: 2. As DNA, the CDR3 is TGCGCCAGCAGCCAGGGACTAGCGGACCAAGAGACCCAGTACTTC. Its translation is CASSQGLADQETQYF.

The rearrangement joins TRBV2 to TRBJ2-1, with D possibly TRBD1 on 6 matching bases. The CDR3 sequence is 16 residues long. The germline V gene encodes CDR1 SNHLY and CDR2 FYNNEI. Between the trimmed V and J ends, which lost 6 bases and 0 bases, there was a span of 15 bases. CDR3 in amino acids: CASSVGTPGSYNEQFF. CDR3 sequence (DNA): TGTGCCAGCAGCGTGGGGACACCCGGCTCCTACAATGAGCAGTTCTTC.

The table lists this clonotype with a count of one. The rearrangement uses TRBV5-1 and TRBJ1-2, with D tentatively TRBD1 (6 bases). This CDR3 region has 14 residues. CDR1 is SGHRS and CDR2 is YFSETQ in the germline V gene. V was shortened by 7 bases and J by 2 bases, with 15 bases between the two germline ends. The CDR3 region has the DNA TGCGCCAGCGCCTTGGCTGGGGGCAACTATGGCTACACCTTC. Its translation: CASALAGGNYGYTF.

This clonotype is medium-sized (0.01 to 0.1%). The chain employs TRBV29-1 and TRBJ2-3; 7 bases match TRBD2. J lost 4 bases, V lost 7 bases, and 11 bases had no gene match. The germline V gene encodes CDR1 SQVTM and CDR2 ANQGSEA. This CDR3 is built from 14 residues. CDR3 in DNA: TGCAGCGAGAAAGCGGGACGTGGGGCAGATACGCAGTATTTT. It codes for CSEKAGRGADTQYF.

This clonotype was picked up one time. The DNA of the CDR3 is TGCAGCGTGGTGGCGGGAGGGTTCCACGAGCAGTACTTC. It encodes CSVVAGGFHEQYF. V gene TRBV29-1 combines with J gene TRBJ2-7; 9 bases line up with TRBD2. The J segment lost 5 bases and the V segment lost 6 bases, leaving 8 bases of the junction unmatched. This CDR3 has 13 amino acids. Germline values: CDR1 SQVTM, CDR2 ANQGSEA.

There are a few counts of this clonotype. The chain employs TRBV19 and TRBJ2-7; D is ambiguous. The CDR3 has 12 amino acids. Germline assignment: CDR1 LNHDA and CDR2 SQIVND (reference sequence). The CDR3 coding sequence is TGTGCTACCCCGGAGTCGCCCTACGAGCAGTACTTC. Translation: CATPESPYEQYF.

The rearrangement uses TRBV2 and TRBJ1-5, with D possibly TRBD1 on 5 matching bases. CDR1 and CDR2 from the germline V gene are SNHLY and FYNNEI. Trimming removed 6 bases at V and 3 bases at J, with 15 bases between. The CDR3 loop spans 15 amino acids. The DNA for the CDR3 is TGTGCCAGCAGCGACCCGACAGCCTTCAATCAGCCCCAGCATTTT. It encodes CASSDPTAFNQPQHF.

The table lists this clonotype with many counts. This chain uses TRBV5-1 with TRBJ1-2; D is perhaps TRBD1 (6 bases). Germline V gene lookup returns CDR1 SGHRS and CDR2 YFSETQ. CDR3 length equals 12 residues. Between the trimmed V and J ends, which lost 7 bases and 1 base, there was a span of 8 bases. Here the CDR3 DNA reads TGCGCCAGCCGCAGGGGTAACTATGGCTACACCTTC. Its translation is CASRRGNYGYTF.